A selection of T cell receptor beta chains follows, all from one sample in a study of blood T cell repertoires in COVID-19. Clones were read by immunoSEQ multiplex PCR, and TCRdb kept only the in-frame ones, dropping some. The repertoire holds approximately 530,000 clones, with approximately 88% as singletons. The sample consisted of peripheral blood. These receptors all stem from a woman aged 50 to 60 with COVID-19, enrolled during active disease. Both conserved end residues are trimmed from each CDR3.

V,CDR3
TRBV11-2,ASSPRRLQETQY
TRBV6-5,ASSYGGDTEAF
TRBV5-1,ASSLEGWGTAGNNEQF
TRBV29-1,SVQAGWQF
TRBV7-2,ASSLGQTAGANVLT
TRBV10-3,ATLRGQNSPLH
TRBV4-1,ASSQDGTVGQPQH
TRBV3-1/TRBV3-2,ASSQERGRGLHGYGYT
TRBV30,AWSPRGGEKLF
TRBV5-6,ASSFGVTNYGYT
TRBV30,AWTQGAGEQF
TRBV7-9,ASSLIRDGYT
TRBV5-1,ASSFDRNTGELF
TRBV5-1,ASSLGSGRAEQY
TRBV5-1,ASSRDRATEAF
TRBV6-5,ASMRDRWNTEAF
TRBV7-6,ASSLRTSGGTDTQY
TRBV7-9,ASTPDRGGYT
TRBV30,AWSVGGSYEQY
TRBV5-6,ASSLMEGTTLYEQY
TRBV5-6,ASSLNGRGLTEQY
TRBV30,AWSTQTGDTEAF
TRBV3-1/TRBV3-2,ASSQAPEGRYEQY
TRBV6-5,ASSYYEGLYEQY
TRBV7-9,ASSLPGKNTEAF
TRBV11-3,ASSRSGTSGGASNEQF
TRBV28,ASSPAYNEQF
TRBV11-2,ASSPTGVAQTEQY
TRBV5-4,ASSPAIQGYGYT
TRBV11-3,ASSLAERQPNTGELF
TRBV18,ASSSATGGSSGNTIY
TRBV27,ASSNRDQPQH